Listed here are 9 T cell receptor beta chains from one sample, sequenced in a study of blood T cell repertoires in COVID-19. Assay used: immunoSEQ multiplex PCR; TCRdb lists only in-frame clones, some missing. The table includes 210,000 or so clones, roughly four fifths detected once. Sample: peripheral blood. All receptors derive from a woman between 45 and 60 years old with active or convalescent COVID-19.

This clone was observed a few times. J is TRBJ2-7 and V is TRBV4-1; the D gene is possibly TRBD2 (5 bases). This CDR3 is 12 amino acids long. The V gene lost 0 bases and the J gene lost 9 bases, with 9 bases spanning the gap. Germline CDR1 MGHRA, CDR2 YSYEKL. The CDR3 spells CASSQETGRQYF. As DNA, the CDR3 is TGCGCCAGCAGCCAAGAGACGGGAAGGCAGTACTTC.

The J gene is TRBJ1-5, the V gene TRBV5-1, with D hard to call. The CDR3 covers 13 residues. The germline V gene encodes CDR1 SGHRS and CDR2 YFSETQ. V lost 2 bases and J 2 bases, leaving 5 bases between the germline ends. The CDR3 loop is CASSLLGNQPQHF. The CDR3 DNA reads TGCGCCAGCAGCTTACTCGGCAATCAGCCCCAGCATTTT.

The J gene is TRBJ2-1, the V gene TRBV29-1, with D possibly being TRBD2 (8 bases). V was trimmed by 5 bases and J by 1 base, leaving 21 bases between them. In germline, CDR1 is SQVTM, CDR2 ANQGSEA. The CDR3 sequence is 17 residues long. The CDR3 loop is CSVPRDSGGASYNEQFF. The CDR3 DNA reads as TGCAGCGTTCCTCGGGACAGCGGGGGAGCGTCCTACAATGAGCAGTTCTTC.

CDR3 in amino acids: CASSQENRGYNSPLHF. CDR3 nucleotides: TGCGCCAGCAGCCAAGAAAACAGGGGGTATAATTCACCCCTCCACTTT. The rearrangement links TRBV4-1 to TRBJ1-6; 8 positions agree with TRBD1. The germline gives CDR1 MGHRA, CDR2 YSYEKL. With 0 bases clipped from V and 4 bases from J, the junction kept 2 bases outside the gene matches. This CDR3 comprises 16 residues.

V usage is TRBV11-2 and J usage is TRBJ2-7; D is unclear. Trimming pared 10 bases from V and 5 bases from J, leaving 24 bases between. Germline assignment: CDR1 SGHAT and CDR2 FQNNGV. The CDR3 runs 15 residues. The CDR3 loop is CANQVGCPWRHEQYV. CDR3 bases: TGTGCCAACCAGGTGGGTTGTCCCTGGCGCCACGAGCAGTACGTC.

The chain combines TRBV12-3 or TRBV12-4 with TRBJ2-7; TRBD1 matches 9 bases. The V gene end was trimmed by 5 bases and the J gene end by 6 bases; junction bases not matched to a gene: 5. This CDR3 has 13 residues. The CDR3 region is CASSTTGQGEQYV. The CDR3 DNA follows: TGTGCCAGCAGTACCACGGGACAGGGCGAGCAGTACGTC.

The chain is built from TRBV29-1 and TRBJ2-7; D perhaps matches TRBD2 (5 bases). The CDR3 spans 13 residues. Trimming took 4 bases from V and 4 from J, leaving 14 bases between them. CDR1 SQVTM and CDR2 ANQGSEA come from the germline V gene. The CDR3: CSVVSGSAYEQYF. The CDR3 DNA is TGCAGCGTTGTAAGCGGTAGCGCGTACGAGCAGTACTTC.

A single count supports this clone. In nucleotides, the CDR3 is TGTGCCAGCTCACTGTTCGGGGAGAGAGGCACTGAAGCTTTCTTT. Its translation: CASSLFGERGTEAFF. The rearrangement joins TRBV18 to TRBJ1-1; D is uncertain. The V and J ends lost 4 bases and 4 bases respectively, with 16 bases between them. The CDR3 consists of 15 residues. The germline V gene has CDR1 KGHSH and CDR2 LQKENI.

The chain is built from TRBV5-1 and TRBJ1-5; 10 positions agree with TRBD1. CDR3 length: 15 residues. Germline V gene lookup returns CDR1 SGHRS and CDR2 YFSETQ. The J segment lost 1 base and the V segment lost 4 bases, leaving 2 bases of the junction unmatched. The CDR3 spells CASSEGQGSNQPQHF. The CDR3 coding sequence is TGCGCCAGCAGCGAGGGACAGGGGAGCAATCAGCCCCAGCATTTT.